This T cell receptor (beta chain) was recovered during a study of radiation and T cells in renal cell carcinoma. The time point denotes: blood 4 weeks post-SBRT, at nephrectomy. This sample's treatment: 15 Gy SBRT to primary tumor, nephrectomy 4 weeks later. Produced via immunoSEQ multiplex PCR; TCRdb's table is partial and in-frame only. The sample holds about 77,000 clones, 75% to 90% seen once. V was cut by 0 bases and J by 4 bases, with 9 bases left in between. Germline V gives CDR1 LNHDA, CDR2 SQIVND (reference sequence). This CDR3 spans 14 amino acids. This clonotype was obtained from a woman aged 55-75 years with renal cell carcinoma. The chain combines TRBV19 with TRBJ1-1; weak D call: TRBD1 (5 bases). This sample comprised blood, obtained from a patient whose treatment included radiotherapy and nephrectomy. The CDR3 bases are TGTGCCAGTAGTATAGATCGGGGGTCCACTGAAGCTTTCTTT. This translates into CASSIDRGSTEAFF.